This TCR beta chain was sequenced for a study of vaccination and CD4 T cells after COVID-19. Turning to the study itself: The authors used overlapping spike peptides from SARS-CoV-2, HCoV-NL63, HCoV-OC43 and HCoV-229E to stimulate cells. Study observations and caveats: Post-vaccination reactive clonotypes (median approximately 38) did not differ significantly from post-infection (around 23).

The trim removed 1 base at V and 5 bases at J, leaving 3 bases unmatched. Germline V gives CDR1 DFQATT, CDR2 SNEGSKA (reference sequence). CDR3 length: 14 amino acids. As for this clonotype: Its matching antigen is unknown.

Regarding treatment: approximately 9-day PBMC culture with coronavirus spike peptide pools or control peptides (ViraFEST assay). IL-2 at around 10 IU/ml and peptide pools at about 9.5 ug/ml were added to PBMCs cultured at about 2.2 million per well. Cultured CD4+ T-cell DNA underwent Oncomine TCR Beta short-read sequencing. In TCRdb, the PCR reads were re-called with MiXCR into one record per CDR3 protein. The table has roughly 12,000 distinct CDR3 sequences, about 60% seen once. Source: CD4+ T cells from blood, cultured in vitro, taken before SARS-CoV-2 vaccination. This clonotype was sampled from a human donor who had recovered from COVID-19. The chain couples TRBV20-1 to TRBJ1-2; 11 nucleotides agree with TRBD1. DNA of the CDR3: TGCAGTGCTAGAGTAAGGGACAGGGGGTATGGCTACACCTTC. Protein: CSARVRDRGYGYTF.